These 30 T cell receptor beta chains share one sample of origin, sequenced in a study of blood T cell repertoires in COVID-19 (TCRdb year 2020). Library creation used the immunoSEQ multiplex PCR assay. In its TCRdb copy, this immuneACCESS table keeps in-frame sequences only and misses some clones. Where compared with another copy, unresolved V genes explain less than half of these, and the others have no known cause. This sample holds 200,000 or so clones; 80% to 90% were observed only once. Roughly 8.8% of the sample lies in the top ten. The sequenced material came from PBMCs or T cells enriched from blood (not recorded which). These receptors were obtained from a woman under 30 who had recovered from COVID-19.

This clone was detected once. This chain joins TRBV27 and TRBJ1-2; perhaps TRBD1 as D (5 bases). Germline V gene data show CDR1 as MNHEY and CDR2 as SMNVEV (reference sequence). The CDR3 has 13 residues. Trimming cost V 1 base and J 13 bases, with 16 bases left between them. This CDR3 is CASSLWAGRARTF. The DNA of the CDR3 is TGTGCCAGCAGTTTATGGGCCGGCAGGGCACGCACCTTC.

The rearrangement joins TRBV7-9 to TRBJ2-5, with D possibly matching TRBD1 (5 bases). Germline assignment: CDR1 SEHNR and CDR2 FQNEAQ (reference sequence). Trimming removed 1 base at V and 5 bases at J, with 14 bases between. This CDR3 spans 15 amino acids. CDR3 DNA sequence: TGTGCCAGCAGCTTAGTCGGCAGGGTATTGGAGACCCAGTACTTC. This encodes CASSLVGRVLETQYF.

V and J are TRBV3-1 (or the pseudogene TRBV3-2) and TRBJ1-6; TRBD1 agrees at 8 bases. Germline CDR1 is LGHDT and CDR2 is YNNKEL (reference sequence). The CDR3 runs 15 residues. V gave up 6 bases and J gave up 9 bases; unmatched junction bases: 10. CDR3 amino acids: CASRLHPGGSSPLHF. The DNA of the CDR3 is TGTGCCAGCAGACTACACCCAGGGGGCAGTTCACCCCTCCACTTT.

The V gene is TRBV4-1, the J gene TRBJ2-2, with D possibly being TRBD1 (5 bases). Trimming stripped 1 base from V and 1 base from J, with 16 bases between. The V gene's germline CDR1 is MGHRA and CDR2 YSYEKL. The length of the CDR3 is 18 residues. DNA of the CDR3: TGCGCCAGCAGCCAAGTGAGTTTGGCAGGGCTGAACACCGGGGAGCTGTTTTTT. Translation gives CASSQVSLAGLNTGELFF.

This chain uses TRBV28 with TRBJ1-2; weak D call: TRBD1 (5 bases). V gave up 7 bases and J gave up 4 bases, with 10 bases separating them. Germline V gene data show CDR1 as MDHEN and CDR2 as SYDVKM. This CDR3 has 12 residues. In DNA, the CDR3 is TGTGCCAGCAACCAGGGTCCCTATGGCTACACCTTC. Its protein product is CASNQGPYGYTF.

This chain uses TRBV19 with TRBJ2-2, with a possible D match to TRBD2 (6 bases). The CDR3 spans 14 residues. Between the trimmed V and J ends, which lost 8 bases and 0 bases, there was a span of 10 bases. CDR1 LNHDA and CDR2 SQIVND come from the germline V gene (reference sequence). The CDR3 loop is CASRDSPNTGELFF. In nucleotides, the CDR3 is TGTGCCAGTCGGGACTCACCGAACACCGGGGAGCTGTTTTTT.

This clone was picked up a small number of times. Within the sample, other DNA sequences also encode this same CDR3. The CDR3 protein is CSAPRGSEAFF. CDR3 in DNA: TGCAGTGCACCGAGGGGGAGTGAAGCTTTCTTT. The chain carries TRBV20-1 and TRBJ1-1; tentatively, D is TRBD1 (6 bases). Germline CDR1 reads DFQATT; CDR2 reads SNEGSKA (reference sequence). This CDR3 is 11 amino acids long. V dropped 6 bases and J dropped 7 bases, with 12 bases sitting between them.

The rearrangement joins TRBV28 to TRBJ1-1; D unresolved. The CDR3 sequence is 14 residues long. Per germline, CDR1 MDHEN and CDR2 SYDVKM. The V end lost 6 bases, the J end lost 3 bases, and 14 bases lay between the germline ends. CDR3 loop: CASRPRIPYTEAFF. The CDR3 region has the DNA TGTGCCAGCAGGCCCAGGATCCCGTACACTGAAGCTTTCTTT.

This rearrangement joins TRBV28 to TRBJ1-3; D gene ambiguous. V was pared by 3 bases and J by 0 bases, with 9 bases between. CDR1 is MDHEN, CDR2 SYDVKM, per germline. The CDR3 spans 15 residues. CDR3 loop: CASSLVRISGNTIYF. CDR3 in DNA: TGTGCCAGCAGTTTGGTCAGAATCTCTGGAAACACCATATATTTT.

This rearrangement joins TRBV5-6 to TRBJ2-3; no clear D. The CDR3 sequence is 12 residues long. Germline CDR1 SGHDT, CDR2 YYEEEE. Trimming pared 3 bases from V and 1 base from J, leaving 3 bases between. CDR3 in DNA: TGTGCCAGCAGCTCGGGCACAGATACGCAGTATTTT. Residues: CASSSGTDTQYF.

V and J are TRBV7-2 and TRBJ1-4, with a possible D match to TRBD1 (6 bases). Trimming took 3 bases from V and 11 from J, leaving 16 bases between them. Germline assignment: CDR1 SGHTA and CDR2 FQGNSA. This CDR3 spans 14 amino acids. The CDR3 here is CASSFQGTAVKLFF. CDR3 DNA sequence: TGTGCCAGCAGCTTTCAGGGGACGGCTGTTAAACTGTTTTTT.

Notes on this clone: The DNA is omitted, as the CDR3 cannot be located on it reliably, and the CDR3 follows TCRdb's listing. V and J are TRBV27 and TRBJ1-4. The germline V gene has CDR1 MNHEY and CDR2 SMNVEV (reference sequence). The CDR3 is 13 residues long, ends included. This CDR3 reads CALGGDLMKNCFF.

J is TRBJ2-5 and V is TRBV5-6, with D perhaps TRBD2 (6 bases). Germline CDR1 and CDR2: SGHDT and YYEEEE. Deletions cut 0 bases from V and 9 bases from J, with 9 bases between. The CDR3 is 12 residues long. The CDR3 protein is CASSLGGAAQYF. CDR3 bases: TGTGCCAGCAGCTTGGGCGGGGCGGCCCAGTACTTC. Together with reference TRBV5-6 and TRBJ2-5, the CDR3 gives the full variable domain: DAGVTQSPTHLIKTRGQQVTLRCSPKSGHDTVSWYQQALGQGPQFIFQYYEEEERQRGNFPDRFSGHQFPNYSSELNVNALLLGDSALYLCASSLGGAAQYFGPGTRLLVL.

This clone was detected once. This sequence joins TRBV9 and TRBJ2-2; D is uncertain. Germline V gene data show CDR1 as SGDLS and CDR2 as YYNGEE. The CDR3 loop spans 13 amino acids. V lost 2 bases and J lost 6, with 8 bases in between. CDR3 residues: CASSVPVAGELFF. CDR3 in DNA: TGTGCCAGCAGCGTCCCCGTCGCCGGGGAGCTGTTTTTT.

The chain links TRBV28 to TRBJ1-2; 9 bases map to TRBD1. Germline V gives CDR1 MDHEN, CDR2 SYDVKM. This CDR3 has 14 amino acids. J lost 9 bases, V lost 5 bases, and 10 bases had no gene match. The CDR3 DNA is TGTGCCAGCAGTCCCGGACAGGGGCCGAGTCGCTACACCTTC. It codes for CASSPGQGPSRYTF.

The chain uses TRBV3-1 (or the pseudogene TRBV3-2) and TRBJ1-2, with TRBD1 matching 11 bases. Germline V CDR1 and CDR2: LGHDT, YNNKEL (reference sequence). Losses at the gene ends were 4 bases for V and 7 bases for J; bases not matched to a gene: 14. The CDR3 spans 17 residues. In nucleotides, the CDR3 is TGTGCCAGCAGCCTCCTTCTCTTTGGGACAGGGGGTGGTGGCTACACCTTC. Translation: CASSLLLFGTGGGGYTF.

The V call is TRBV6-5, the J call TRBJ2-5; tentative D call: TRBD1 (6 bases). Germline V gene lookup returns CDR1 MNHEY and CDR2 SVGAGI. V was shortened by 7 bases and J by 2 bases, with 17 bases between the two germline ends. The CDR3 runs 15 residues. The CDR3 is CASTAVGQHQETQYF. CDR3 sequence (DNA): TGTGCCAGCACCGCCGTGGGACAACATCAAGAGACCCAGTACTTC.

CDR3 nucleotide sequence: TGTGCCAGCAGGAGGACAGGGGAGGAGGAACTGTTTTTT. The encoded protein is CASRRTGEEELFF. The rearrangement uses TRBV6-5 and TRBJ1-4, with 9 bases lining up with TRBD1. Germline values: CDR1 MNHEY, CDR2 SVGAGI. There are 13 residues in the CDR3. V lost 6 bases and J lost 12; bases outside the gene matches: 8.

The CDR3 nucleotides are TGTGCCAGCAGCCCCCAGGGGGGCCAAGAGACCCAGTACTTC. It yields the protein CASSPQGGQETQYF. J is TRBJ2-5 and V is TRBV7-9, with a possible D match to TRBD1 (7 bases). Germline lookup yields CDR1 SEHNR and CDR2 FQNEAQ (reference sequence). Trimming left V 5 bases short and J 1 base short, with 11 bases between. This CDR3 comprises 14 residues.

This CDR3 is CASSFGGASGGLPYNEQFF. DNA for the CDR3: TGTGCCAGCAGTTTTGGTGGGGCTAGCGGGGGTCTACCCTACAATGAGCAGTTCTTC. This sequence joins TRBV28 and TRBJ2-1, with 10 bases aligning to TRBD2. Germline CDR1 MDHEN, CDR2 SYDVKM. The CDR3 is made up of 19 amino acids. After removal of 3 bases from V and 2 bases from J, the junction contained 13 bases not matched to a gene.

The chain carries TRBV27 and TRBJ1-1, with TRBD1 identical over 10 bases. CDR1 is MNHEY, CDR2 SMNVEV, per germline (reference sequence). The CDR3 runs 15 residues. Trimming removed 5 bases from V and 5 bases from J; junction bases left unmatched: 8. CDR3 in amino acids: CASSTPGTGVTEAFF. CDR3 nucleotide sequence: TGTGCCAGCAGTACTCCCGGGACAGGGGTTACTGAAGCTTTCTTT.

This clone was picked up one time. The CDR3: CASSPSDRAEQFF. The DNA of the CDR3 is TGTGCCAGCAGCCCGTCGGACAGGGCTGAGCAGTTCTTC. The chain joins TRBV4-2 to TRBJ2-1, with 8 bases matching TRBD1. V was pared by 4 bases and J by 9 bases, with 5 bases of the junction left unmatched. There are 13 residues in the CDR3. Per germline, CDR1 LGHNA and CDR2 YNFKEQ.

This clone was seen a single time. V is TRBV6-5 and J is TRBJ1-6; D might be TRBD1 (5 bases). Germline V CDR1 and CDR2: MNHEY, SVGAGI. This CDR3 spans 15 amino acids. V gave up 6 bases and J gave up 13 bases, with 22 bases separating them. The CDR3 loop is CASSPGGGTTRPLHF. The CDR3 nucleotides read TGTGCCAGCAGCCCGGGGGGGGGTACTACGCGGCCCCTCCACTTT.

The genes are TRBV28 and TRBJ2-7, with 8 bases matching TRBD1. With 2 bases clipped from V and 1 base from J, the junction kept 1 base outside the gene matches. Germline V lookup: CDR1 MDHEN, CDR2 SYDVKM. The CDR3 has 14 residues. The CDR3: CASSLGQGSYEQYF. In DNA form, the CDR3 reads TGTGCCAGCAGTTTAGGACAGGGATCCTACGAGCAGTACTTC.

The rearrangement links TRBV15 to TRBJ2-7; perhaps TRBD1 as D (6 bases). Germline V gene sequence: CDR1 LNHNV, CDR2 YYDKDF (reference sequence). This CDR3 contains 14 residues. Trimming removed 5 bases at V and 0 bases at J, with 11 bases between. CDR3 coding DNA: TGTGCCACCAGCTCAGGGACAAGCTCCTACGAGCAGTACTTC. Residues: CATSSGTSSYEQYF.

This chain uses TRBV5-4 with TRBJ2-1; 10 nucleotides match TRBD2. The V segment lost 1 base and the J segment 6 bases; nucleotides outside the gene matches: 4. Germline V gives CDR1 SGHNT, CDR2 YYREEE (reference sequence). This CDR3 spans 15 amino acids. CDR3 amino acids: CASSLSPSGSNEQFF. CDR3 nucleotides: TGTGCCAGCAGCTTGTCTCCTAGCGGGAGCAATGAGCAGTTCTTC.

The chain has TRBV7-9 and TRBJ1-1; no firm D call. The germline V gene has CDR1 SEHNR and CDR2 FQNEAQ (reference sequence). V was shortened by 4 bases and J by 8 bases, with 8 bases between the two germline ends. CDR3 size: 11 residues. CDR3 region: CASSSTIEAFF. As DNA, the CDR3 is TGTGCCAGCAGCTCTACGATAGAAGCTTTCTTT.

The chain combines TRBV2 with TRBJ1-1; D possibly corresponds to TRBD1 (5 bases). The CDR3 runs to 14 residues. The V and J ends lost 4 bases and 5 bases respectively, with 14 bases between them. Germline V gives CDR1 SNHLY, CDR2 FYNNEI. The CDR3 DNA is TGTGCCAGCAGTGCGGACACCGGTCGGACTGAAGCTTTCTTT. It specifies CASSADTGRTEAFF.

The J gene is TRBJ1-1, the V gene TRBV6-5; 7 nucleotides match TRBD1. V lost 6 bases, J lost 0 bases, and 7 bases stayed unmatched. The CDR3 consists of 15 residues. Germline loops: CDR1 MNHEY, CDR2 SVGAGI. CDR3 nucleotide sequence: TGTGCCAGCAGCTACAGGGGCCTAATGAACACTGAAGCTTTCTTT. It is translated as CASSYRGLMNTEAFF.

J is TRBJ1-4 and V is TRBV28; D ambiguous. Germline values: CDR1 MDHEN, CDR2 SYDVKM. This CDR3 comprises 13 residues. The ends were cut back, 5 bases at V and 4 bases at J, with 8 bases in the middle. The CDR3, as DNA: TGTGCCAGCAGTGGGCACAGTAATGAAAAACTGTTTTTT. As protein: CASSGHSNEKLFF.